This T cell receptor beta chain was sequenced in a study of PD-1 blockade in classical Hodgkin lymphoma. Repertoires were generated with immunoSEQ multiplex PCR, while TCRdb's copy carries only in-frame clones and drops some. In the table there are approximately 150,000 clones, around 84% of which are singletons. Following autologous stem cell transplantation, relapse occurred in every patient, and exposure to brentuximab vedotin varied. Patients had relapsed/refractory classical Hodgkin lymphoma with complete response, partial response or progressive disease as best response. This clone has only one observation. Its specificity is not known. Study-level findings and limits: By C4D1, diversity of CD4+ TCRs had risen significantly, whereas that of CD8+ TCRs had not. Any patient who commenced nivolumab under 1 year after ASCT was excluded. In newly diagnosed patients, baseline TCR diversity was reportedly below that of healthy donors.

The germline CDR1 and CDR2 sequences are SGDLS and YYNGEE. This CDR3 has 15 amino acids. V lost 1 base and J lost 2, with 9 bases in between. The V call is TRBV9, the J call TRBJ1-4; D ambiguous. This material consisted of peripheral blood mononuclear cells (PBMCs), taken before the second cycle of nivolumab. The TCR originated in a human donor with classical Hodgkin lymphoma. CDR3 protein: CASSVSSGTNEKLFF. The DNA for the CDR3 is TGTGCCAGCAGCGTAAGTTCTGGGACTAATGAAAAACTGTTTTTT.